This T cell receptor beta chain stems from a study of early T cells in non-severe SARS-CoV-2 infection. The CDR3 spans 14 residues. CDR1 DFQATT and CDR2 SNEGSKA come from the germline V gene (reference sequence). Molecules of cDNA were individually given unique molecular identifiers that were attached to them. A single record per CDR3 protein comes from TCRdb applying MiXCR to the 5' RACE reads. This table has 70,000 or so distinct CDR3 sequences, around 13% appearing once. This clonotype has ten or more counts. The sequenced sample consisted of whole blood. The V gene is TRBV20-1, the J gene TRBJ2-3; D possibly corresponds to TRBD1 (6 bases). The TCR sequence derives from an adult who was a healthcare worker with PCR-confirmed SARS-CoV-2 infection or an uninfected control (not recorded which). This CDR3 is CSQGIGLRTDTQYF. CDR3 DNA sequence: TGCAGCCAGGGGATAGGATTAAGGACAGATACGCAGTATTTT.